The entry below describes one T cell receptor beta chain. The antigen remains undetermined. The sample holds other DNA sequences that translate to the same CDR3. The V end lost 5 bases, the J end lost 11 bases, and 15 bases lay between the germline ends. This CDR3 has 11 residues. The V gene's germline CDR1 is DFQATT and CDR2 SNEGSKA (reference sequence). With 60 Vbeta and 13 Jbeta primers, the PCR was carried out. This table comes from immunoSEQ multiplex PCR, and its TCRdb copy is limited to in-frame clones, with some not included. The sample comprises over 150,000 clones, 65% to 75% of which are singletons, and 2.8% rests with the top ten. This sample is part of a study of cytomegalovirus exposure and HLA in healthy donors. Study results and limitations: A previous analysis found most TCR beta V segments productive roughly 87% or roughly 30% of the time. TCR beta V- and J-gene trimming, according to a later analysis, was linked to a missense DCLRE1C variant. A later analysis by the authors found several of the most significant clusters apparently linked to common viral pathogens.

The specimen was PBMCs. The source of this sequence is a man between 18 and 35 years old in good health and CMV-seronegative. V and J are TRBV20-1 and TRBJ1-2; D not certain. CDR3 coding DNA: TGCAGTGCTTCATTCCGGGGTGGTTACACCTTC. It is translated as CSASFRGGYTF.